This T cell receptor beta chain was captured in a study of beta chain features in type 1 diabetes. Study findings and constraints: Shorter templates might be favored by PCR, and equally so in patients and in controls. Patients' naive, central memory and regulatory TCRB repertoires appeared more alike than those of healthy donors.

The CDR3 is 13 amino acids. V gave up 6 bases and J gave up 1 base, with 10 bases separating them. Germline V lookup: CDR1 SGHDT, CDR2 YYEEEE. Of note for this clone: What it binds is not known.

Expressed TCRB transcripts got sequenced, as all isolated RNA was reverse transcribed. Assay: immunoSEQ multiplex PCR; the TCRdb copy retains only in-frame clones and omits some. The sample lists fewer than 250,000 clones; over 8.5% were seen once. CD45RO/CCR7/CD25/CD127/CD95/CD27 sorting isolated CD4+ naive, central memory, regulatory and stem cell-like memory cells. J is TRBJ1-1 and V is TRBV5-6, with a possible D match to TRBD1 (5 bases). This clonotype was obtained from a woman between 18 and 30 years old in good health. The specimen was naive CD4+ T cells from blood. CDR3 in amino acids: CASTRGGNTEAFF. For the CDR3, the DNA is TGTGCCAGCACCCGGGGGGGGAACACTGAAGCTTTCTTT. Looking up the rest from reference TRBV5-6 and TRBJ1-1 gives the full variable domain: DAGVTQSPTHLIKTRGQQVTLRCSPKSGHDTVSWYQQALGQGPQFIFQYYEEEERQRGNFPDRFSGHQFPNYSSELNVNALLLGDSALYLCASTRGGNTEAFFGQGTRLTVV.